These 9 T cell receptor beta chains were sequenced from one sample in a study of Graves' ophthalmopathy and Graves' hyperthyroidism. RNA transcripts were the source from which TCR beta CDR3 regions were amplified. In the first round, RT-PCR was carried out with HTBI primers, and a multiplex PCR formed the second round. TCRdb analysed the multiplex PCR reads with MiXCR anew, one entry per CDR3 protein. The table shows about 500,000 distinct CDR3 sequences, with around 15% occurring only once. Sequencing was done on a sample of blood. Receptors originate from a woman in her thirties with Graves' ophthalmopathy.

Many counts were recorded for this clonotype. This rearrangement joins TRBV28 to TRBJ2-5; TRBD1 might be the D (6 bases). Trimming stripped 3 bases from V and 6 bases from J, with 14 bases between. This CDR3 is 14 amino acids long. The germline V gene encodes CDR1 MDHEN and CDR2 SYDVKM. The CDR3 loop reads CASSFQGRVKTQYF. As DNA, the CDR3 is TGTGCCAGCAGTTTCCAGGGGCGGGTAAAGACCCAGTACTTC.

In this sample, this clonotype turned up a few times. This sequence joins TRBV20-1 and TRBJ2-7, with TRBD2 matching 9 bases. Germline CDR1 DFQATT, CDR2 SNEGSKA (reference sequence). There are 15 residues in the CDR3. With 5 bases clipped from V and 0 bases from J, the junction kept 8 bases outside the gene matches. CDR3 in amino acids: CSAAPNSGSSYEQYF. The DNA of the CDR3 is TGCAGTGCTGCCCCAAATAGCGGGAGCTCCTACGAGCAGTACTTC.

V usage is TRBV6-1 and J usage is TRBJ1-2; 10 bases fit TRBD1. Germline CDR1 and CDR2: MNHNS and SASEGT. Trimming cost V 6 bases and J 4 bases; bases outside gene matches: 5. This CDR3 contains 14 residues. The CDR3 DNA follows: TGTGCCAGCAGGAGAGACAGGGGGCTCTATGGCTACACCTTC. Encoded protein: CASRRDRGLYGYTF.

This clonotype occurred many times. The CDR3 loop reads CSALTGTDYGYTF. The CDR3 DNA sequence: TGCAGTGCTCTAACTGGCACTGATTATGGCTACACCTTC. The chain has TRBV20-1 and TRBJ1-2; D remains unclear. The CDR3 covers 13 residues. V gave up 5 bases and J gave up 5 bases, with 15 bases separating them. Germline V CDR1 and CDR2: DFQATT, SNEGSKA (reference sequence).

This clonotype was recorded a few times. This chain connects TRBV19 to TRBJ1-6; D unresolved. Germline V gives CDR1 LNHDA, CDR2 SQIVND (reference sequence). The V end lost 3 bases, the J end lost 7 bases, and 7 bases lay between the germline ends. The CDR3 totals 13 residues. This CDR3 reads CASSIGSNSPLHF. CDR3 nucleotide sequence: TGTGCCAGTAGTATCGGCAGCAATTCACCCCTCCACTTT.

This clonotype was seen many times. The V gene is TRBV6-5, the J gene TRBJ1-2; D is unresolved. The CDR3 is 14 amino acids. The germline V gene has CDR1 MNHEY and CDR2 SVGAGI. V lost 4 bases, J lost 0 bases, and 9 bases lay in between. The CDR3 DNA reads TGTGCCAGCAGTTTTGTCGGGGCTAACTATGGCTACACCTTC. Its protein product is CASSFVGANYGYTF.

In this sample, this clonotype turned up a few times. The rearrangement uses TRBV6-2 or TRBV6-3 and TRBJ2-5, with 7 bases fitting TRBD1. CDR3 size: 14 residues. With V trimmed by 5 bases and J by 1 base, 4 bases remained unmatched. CDR1 is MNHEY, CDR2 SVGEGT, per germline. DNA for the CDR3: TGTGCCAGCAGTGAGGGGGCCGCCCAAGAGACCCAGTACTTC. It specifies CASSEGAAQETQYF.

To note about this clonotype: A much larger clonotype is one base distant, so this may be a read error. The rearrangement joins TRBV4-2 to TRBJ2-7, with TRBD2 matching over 9 bases. Germline values: CDR1 LGHNA, CDR2 YNFKEQ. The CDR3 consists of 15 residues. CDR3 residues: CACSQRAGGGKGQYF. The CDR3 DNA is TGTGCCTGCAGCCAACGAGCGGGAGGTGGAAAGGGGCAGTACTTC.

This clonotype has only a few counts. CDR3 sequence (DNA): TGTGCCAGCAGCGGGAGGGGGACAGTTAATCAGCCCCAGCATTTT. Amino acid sequence: CASSGRGTVNQPQHF. This rearrangement joins TRBV5-5 to TRBJ1-5; 7 nucleotides agree with TRBD1. Germline CDR1 reads SGHKS; CDR2 reads YYEKEE (reference sequence). The length of the CDR3 is 15 residues. V was clipped by 4 bases and J by 4 bases; unmatched bases: 8.